This T cell receptor beta chain emerged from a study of glioma-infiltrating T cells after dendritic cell vaccination. Turning to the study itself: Dendritic cell vaccination trial patients had either newly diagnosed or recurrent glioblastoma. Monocyte-derived dendritic cells, cultured 7 to 8 days with IL-4 and GM-CSF, were pulsed with autologous tumor lysate.

TCRB CDR3 was amplified from 2 ug genomic DNA or less. The PCR used 60 V beta and 13 J beta primers. Libraries were prepared by immunoSEQ multiplex PCR; TCRdb keeps only in-frame clonotypes and omits some of them. The repertoire includes tens of thousands of clones, about four fifths of them detected once, and around 8% sits in the top ten. V lost 3 bases, J lost 4 bases, and 11 bases stayed unmatched. Germline V gene lookup returns CDR1 SEHNR and CDR2 FQNEAQ (reference sequence). The CDR3 is made up of 17 amino acids. The chain is built from TRBV7-9 and TRBJ2-1; 8 bases match TRBD2. Source: blood, taken before dendritic cell vaccination. The clonotype comes from a human donor with glioblastoma. CDR3 in amino acids: CASSFQGLALTYNEQFF. CDR3 nucleotides: TGTGCCAGCAGCTTCCAAGGACTAGCCTTAACTTACAATGAGCAGTTCTTC.